This paragraph reports one T cell receptor (beta chain). The clone's antigen remains unknown. Base-call qualities are not available, and no considerably larger clone is one nucleotide away. Library preparation was by PCR. Sequenced on an Illumina HiSeq 2500. TCR libraries were prepared with molecular barcoding, using unique molecular identifiers to normalize TCRbeta repertoire quantification. The public reads were run again by TCRdb, first through fastp at Q25 and then through MiXCR, and only productive beta chains were kept. Records with the same CDR3 protein are collapsed into one entry carrying the most frequent genes and DNA. The sample data list 750,000 to 950,000 distinct CDR3 sequences, and roughly 16% of these were observed just once. The top ten constitute approximately 5% of the sample. The sample's treatment or condition label, decoded: allogeneic hematopoietic cell transplantation with graft depleted of TCRalphabeta T cells and CD19 B cells. The children who served as transplant recipients had been given grafts of TCRalphabeta/CD19-depleted allogeneic hematopoietic cells.

CDR1 and CDR2 were assigned from the germline V gene as SQVTM and ANQGSEA. From cysteine to phenylalanine, the CDR3 is 12 amino acids long. The retained sequence is limited to the CDR3, 36 bases, with the frame set at the first base. V loses 5 bases, J loses 3 bases, and the germline ends lie 11 bases apart. The data are from a study of T-cell reconstitution after alpha-beta-depleted transplantation in children (dated by TCRdb to the mid-2010s). Regarding the study in general: The study quantitatively tracked T-cell immune reconstitution after TCRalphabeta/CD19-depleted allogeneic hematopoietic cell transplantation in children using TCR repertoire profiling. Study-level results and caveats: The apparently early alphabetaT-cell count recovery about two months after transplant was reportedly dependent on only several hundred rapidly expanded clones derived from non-depleted graft cells. The frequencies of hyperexpanded clones fell over the following months, and after one year, T-cell counts and TCRbeta diversity were mostly attributed to newly produced T cells. The high TCRbeta diversity at day 60 in some patients was ascribed to recipient T cells and intrathymic progenitors that had survived conditioning.

This TCR derives from a male patient younger than 18 who had a stem cell transplant for acute lymphoblastic leukemia, so the T cells may come from the graft donor. The chain couples TRBV29-1 to TRBJ2-7, with TRBD1 perhaps the D gene, on 6 matching bases. The source material was PBMCs, mostly from graft donor cells, sampled 360 days after TCRalphabeta/CD19-depleted stem cell transplant. The CDR3 protein is CSVHDRRYEQYF. The sequence in DNA is TGCAGCGTTCACGACAGGCGCTACGAGCAGTACTTC.